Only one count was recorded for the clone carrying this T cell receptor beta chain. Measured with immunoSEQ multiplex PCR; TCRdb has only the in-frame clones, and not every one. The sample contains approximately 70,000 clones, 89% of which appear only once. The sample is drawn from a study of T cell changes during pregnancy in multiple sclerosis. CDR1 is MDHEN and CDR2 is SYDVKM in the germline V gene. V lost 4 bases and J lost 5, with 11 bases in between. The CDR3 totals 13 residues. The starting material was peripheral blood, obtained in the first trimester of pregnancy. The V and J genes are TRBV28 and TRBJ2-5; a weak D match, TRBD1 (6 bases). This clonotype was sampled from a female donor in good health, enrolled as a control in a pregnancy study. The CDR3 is CASSSGVGETQYF. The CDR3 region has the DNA TGTGCCAGCAGTTCAGGGGTGGGGGAGACCCAGTACTTC.